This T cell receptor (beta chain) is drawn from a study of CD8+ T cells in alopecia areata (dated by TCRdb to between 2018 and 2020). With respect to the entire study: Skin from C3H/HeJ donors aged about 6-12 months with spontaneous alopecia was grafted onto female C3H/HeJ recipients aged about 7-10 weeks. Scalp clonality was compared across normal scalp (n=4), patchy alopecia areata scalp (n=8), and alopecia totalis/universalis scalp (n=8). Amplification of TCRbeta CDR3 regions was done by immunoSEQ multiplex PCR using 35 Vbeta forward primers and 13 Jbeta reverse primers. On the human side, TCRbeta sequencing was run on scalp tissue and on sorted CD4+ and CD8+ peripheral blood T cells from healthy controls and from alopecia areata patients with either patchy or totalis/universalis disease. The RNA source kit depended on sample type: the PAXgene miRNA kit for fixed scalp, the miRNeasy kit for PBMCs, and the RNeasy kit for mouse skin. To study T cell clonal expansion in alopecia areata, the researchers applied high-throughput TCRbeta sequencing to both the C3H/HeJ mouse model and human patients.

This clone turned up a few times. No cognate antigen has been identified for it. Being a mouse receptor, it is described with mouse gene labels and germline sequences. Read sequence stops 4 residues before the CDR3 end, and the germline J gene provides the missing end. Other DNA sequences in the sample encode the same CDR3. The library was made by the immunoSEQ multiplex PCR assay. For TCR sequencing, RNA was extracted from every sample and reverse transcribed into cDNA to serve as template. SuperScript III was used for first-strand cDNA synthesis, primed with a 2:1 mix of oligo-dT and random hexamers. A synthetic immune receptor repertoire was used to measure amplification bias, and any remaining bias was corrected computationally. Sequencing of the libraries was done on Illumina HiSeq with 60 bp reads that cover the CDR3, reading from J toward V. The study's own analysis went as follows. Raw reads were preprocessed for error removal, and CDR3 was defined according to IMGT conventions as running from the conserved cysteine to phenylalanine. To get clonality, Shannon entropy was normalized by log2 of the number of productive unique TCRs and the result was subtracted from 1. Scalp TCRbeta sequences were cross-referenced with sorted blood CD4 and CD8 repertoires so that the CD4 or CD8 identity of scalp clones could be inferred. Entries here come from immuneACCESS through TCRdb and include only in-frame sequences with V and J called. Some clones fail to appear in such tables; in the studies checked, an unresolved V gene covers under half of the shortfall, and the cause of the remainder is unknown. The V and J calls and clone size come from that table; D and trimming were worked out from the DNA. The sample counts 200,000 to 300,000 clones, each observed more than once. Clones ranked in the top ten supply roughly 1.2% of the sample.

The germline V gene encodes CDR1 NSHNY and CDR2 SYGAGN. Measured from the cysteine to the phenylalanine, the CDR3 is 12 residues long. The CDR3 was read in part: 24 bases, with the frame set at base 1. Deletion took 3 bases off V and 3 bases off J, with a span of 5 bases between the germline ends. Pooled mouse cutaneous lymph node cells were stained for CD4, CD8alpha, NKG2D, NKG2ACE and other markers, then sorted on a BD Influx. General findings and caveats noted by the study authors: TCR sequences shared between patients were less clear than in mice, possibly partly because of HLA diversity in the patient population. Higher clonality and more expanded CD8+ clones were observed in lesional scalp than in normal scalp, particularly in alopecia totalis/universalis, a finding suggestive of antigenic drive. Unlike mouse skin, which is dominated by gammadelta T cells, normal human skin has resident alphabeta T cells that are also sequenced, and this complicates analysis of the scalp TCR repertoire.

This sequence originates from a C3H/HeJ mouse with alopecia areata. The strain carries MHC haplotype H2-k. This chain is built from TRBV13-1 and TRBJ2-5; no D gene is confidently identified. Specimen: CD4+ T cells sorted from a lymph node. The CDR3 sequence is CASSAQQDTQYF. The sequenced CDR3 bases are TGTGCCAGCAGTGCTCAGCAAGAC.